A selection of T cell receptor beta chains follows, all from one sample in a study of cytomegalovirus exposure and HLA in healthy donors. This table comes from immunoSEQ multiplex PCR, and its TCRdb copy is limited to in-frame clones, with some not included. The sample has 130,000 or so clones, around 72% seen once. Material: PBMCs. The receptors were sampled from a woman between 18 and 29 years old in good health and CMV-seronegative. The conserved cysteine and the conserved F or W are not part of the CDR3 here.

V gene,J gene,CDR3 protein
TRBV19,TRBJ2-5,ASAGTSGETQY
TRBV7-8,TRBJ2-7,ASSLVRGVYEQY
TRBV10-3,TRBJ2-7,ATLAGVPGEQY
TRBV9,TRBJ2-2,ASSAWGQPNTGELF
TRBV11-3,TRBJ2-1,ASSKPGNHEQF
TRBV4-1,TRBJ2-1,ASSHFLPYNEQF
TRBV7-9,TRBJ2-7,ASSLRSGYEQY
TRBV9,TRBJ2-3,ASRQRGGTDTQY
TRBV28,TRBJ2-7,ATLAPPYEQY
TRBV7-6,TRBJ2-3,ASSPGLAGPTDTQY
TRBV12-5,TRBJ2-7,ASGPTNKLKVGLAGAGEQY
TRBV30,TRBJ1-1,AWSARGAAF
TRBV7-6,TRBJ2-5,ASSGLAGVRETQY
TRBV28,TRBJ2-4,ASSLASVDIQY
TRBV29-1,TRBJ2-6,SVDAGGASGANVLT
TRBV27,TRBJ2-3,ASRQDRDTDTQY
TRBV2,TRBJ2-7,ASSGAGAFYEQY
TRBV6-5,TRBJ2-7,ASSLSSGTYEQY
TRBV5-4,TRBJ1-1,ASSLSSGNTEAF
TRBV27,TRBJ2-2,ASSTRGQVTGELF
TRBV29-1,TRBJ2-7,SVRKTSANEQY
TRBV27,.,ASSHGLADYEQY